The source of this T cell receptor (beta chain) is a study of T cells in Graves' hyperthyroidism and ophthalmopathy. Notes on the study in general: Also found in blood were most expanded thyroid clonotypes above 0.001.

This clonotype has at least ten counts. As yet, its antigen is unknown. This CDR3 is 11 amino acids long. Per germline, CDR1 MNHNS and CDR2 SASEGT. The V and J ends lost 8 bases and 9 bases respectively, with 11 bases between them. RNA transcripts were the template for amplifying TCR beta CDR3 regions. HTBI primers were the set used in a first-round RT-PCR of the TCR CDR3. TCRdb called the multiplex PCR reads again in MiXCR, with one record for every CDR3 protein. The table has approximately 510,000 distinct CDR3 sequences, more than 20% seen once; the top ten hold approximately 26%. The chain couples TRBV6-1 to TRBJ1-5; no clear D. The sequence derives from a man younger than 35 with Graves' hyperthyroidism. Sequencing was performed on blood. CDR3 bases: TGTGCCAGCGTCCTTTTTGGGCCCCAGCATTTT. Protein: CASVLFGPQHF.